This record concerns one TCR beta chain sequence. The source of the sample is a study of blood T cell repertoires in COVID-19. Study summary: COVID-19 samples from acute and convalescent phases originated in the United States, Italy and Spain.

In the authors' methods: Estimated nucleated cell counts came from reference gene primer amplification. The method was immunoSEQ multiplex PCR; TCRdb's version includes in-frame clones alone and lacks a portion of them. The D gene and trimming were derived from the DNA, and the V and J assignments and clone size from that table. The sample has some 240,000 clones, 75% to 85% seen once; the top ten hold 1.4%. CDR1 MNHEY and CDR2 SVGEGT come from the germline V gene. V trimming: 6 bases; J trimming: 0 bases; junction bases outside the gene matches: 12. The CDR3 is made up of 17 amino acids. The gene calls are TRBV6-2 or TRBV6-3 and TRBJ2-3; 7 bases match TRBD1. Sequenced sample: peripheral blood. This receptor was identified in a woman aged 35 to 49 who had recovered from COVID-19. The DNA of the CDR3 is TGTGCCAGCAGCCCCTTCGGGACAGATATTAGCACAGATACGCAGTATTTT. Amino acid sequence: CASSPFGTDISTDTQYF.